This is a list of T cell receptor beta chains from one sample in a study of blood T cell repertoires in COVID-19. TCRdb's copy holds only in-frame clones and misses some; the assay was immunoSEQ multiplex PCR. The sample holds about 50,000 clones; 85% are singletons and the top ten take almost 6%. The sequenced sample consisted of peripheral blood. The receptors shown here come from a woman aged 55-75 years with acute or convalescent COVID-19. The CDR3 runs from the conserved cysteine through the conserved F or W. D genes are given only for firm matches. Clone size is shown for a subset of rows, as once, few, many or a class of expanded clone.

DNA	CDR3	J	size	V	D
TGCGCCAGCAGGGCTAGCCTTAACAATGAGCAGTTCTTC	CASRASLNNEQFF	TRBJ2-1	NA	TRBV5-1	NA
TGTGCCAGCTCACCTTTGGGACAGGGGGCAGGGCAGCCCCAGCATTTT	CASSPLGQGAGQPQHF	TRBJ1-5	NA	TRBV18	TRBD1
TGTGCCACCCTAGGAGGAGGGGAAGCTTTCTTT	CATLGGGEAFF	TRBJ1-1	NA	TRBV24-1	NA
TGTGCCAGCAGTTCGACACGCCTTAGCACTGAAGCTTTCTTT	CASSSTRLSTEAFF	TRBJ1-1	NA	TRBV6-2/TRBV6-3	NA
TGTGCCAGCAGCTTGGGGACACCGAATGAGCAGTTCTTC	CASSLGTPNEQFF	TRBJ2-1	few	TRBV5-8	NA
TGCGCCAGCAGCTTGGGAGGTGAAAAACTGTTTTTT	CASSLGGEKLFF	TRBJ1-4	few	TRBV5-1	NA
TGTGCCGGAACTGGGGCAGGGAACACTGAAGCTTTCTTT	CAGTGAGNTEAFF	TRBJ1-1	NA	TRBV30	NA
TGTGCCAGCAGTTCTCCCTCGACGGGGGCCGGGGAGCTGTTTTTT	CASSSPSTGAGELFF	TRBJ2-2	once	TRBV6-2/TRBV6-3	NA
TGTGCCAGCAGCCCACCGGGGGAGACCCAGTACTTC	CASSPPGETQYF	TRBJ2-5	NA	TRBV11-2	NA
TGTGCCAGCAGCACGCCTAATTTCGGGTATCCTGGCTACACCTTC	CASSTPNFGYPGYTF	TRBJ1-2	NA	TRBV5-4	NA
TGTGCCAGCAGCAAATCCCAGGCCCTGAGCTCCTACAATGAGCAGTTCTTC	CASSKSQALSSYNEQFF	TRBJ2-1	NA	TRBV21-1	NA
TGTGCCAGTAGTACCCACCCGGGGGACTGGGATTCACCCCTCCACTTT	CASSTHPGDWDSPLHF	TRBJ1-6	NA	TRBV19	NA
TGTGCCAGCAGTGAGCAGGGCGGCTACACCTTC	CASSEQGGYTF	TRBJ1-2	NA	TRBV25-1	NA
TGTGCCAGCAGCTTAGAGTGGGGGGGCCAAACCTACAATGAGCAGTTCTTC	CASSLEWGGQTYNEQFF	TRBJ2-1	NA	TRBV11-3	NA
TGTGCCAGCAGCTCAGGGGGAGACGGGCAGCCCCAGCATTTT	CASSSGGDGQPQHF	TRBJ1-5	NA	TRBV7-9	TRBD1
TGTGCCATCAGCGGGGGGGGACTAGCATTACAAGAGACCCAGTACTTC	CAISGGGLALQETQYF	TRBJ2-5	NA	TRBV10-3	TRBD2
TGTGCCAGCAGCACCGAACTAGCGGGGGGGATTAATGAGCAGTTCTTC	CASSTELAGGINEQFF	TRBJ2-1	medium-sized	TRBV5-4	TRBD2
TGTGCCAGTAGTACCCGGACAGGAGACTATGGCTACACCTTC	CASSTRTGDYGYTF	TRBJ1-2	NA	TRBV19	TRBD1
TGCGCCAGCAGTCAATCGGGGGGACGACAGCTAGCCAAAAACATTCAGTACTTC	CASSQSGGRQLAKNIQYF	TRBJ2-4	NA	TRBV23-1	NA
TGTGCCAGCAGATTAGCGGGAGCGGCTGAGCAGTTCTTC	CASRLAGAAEQFF	TRBJ2-1	once	TRBV11-2	TRBD2
TGTGCCAGTAGTGCCGGGGGAATCCAAGAGACCCAGTACTTC	CASSAGGIQETQYF	TRBJ2-5	NA	TRBV19	NA
TGTGCCAGTAGTATAGGTCCTAGCGGGAGGGATGAGCAGTTCTTC	CASSIGPSGRDEQFF	TRBJ2-1	NA	TRBV19	TRBD2
TGTGCCAGCAGTGAAGGCAGGGGAGAAAGACAGCCCCAGCATTTT	CASSEGRGERQPQHF	TRBJ1-5	NA	TRBV6-1	NA
TGTGCCAGCAAATCTCGACTAGCGGTCTATGAGCAGTTCTTC	CASKSRLAVYEQFF	TRBJ2-1	NA	TRBV3-1/TRBV3-2	TRBD2
TGTGCCAGCAGTGGGGACAGATACAATGAGCAGTTCTTC	CASSGDRYNEQFF	TRBJ2-1	NA	TRBV25-1	TRBD1
TGTGCCAGCACCGGGACATGGAACACCGGGGAGCTGTTTTTT	CASTGTWNTGELFF	TRBJ2-2	NA	TRBV6-5	NA
TGTGCCAGCAGTTTAGCAGGGGACGAGCAGTACTTC	CASSLAGDEQYF	TRBJ2-7	NA	TRBV12-3/TRBV12-4	NA
TGTGCCATCAGTGGAGCTCCGGACTATGGCTACACCTTC	CAISGAPDYGYTF	TRBJ1-2	NA	TRBV10-3	NA
TGCAGTGCCAGACGAGGTTCTGAAGCTTTCTTT	CSARRGSEAFF	TRBJ1-1	NA	TRBV20-1	NA
TGTGCCAGCAGCCCACCGTACAGGGTCCCGTTGGAGACCCAGTACTTC	CASSPPYRVPLETQYF	TRBJ2-5	NA	TRBV7-6	NA
TGTGCCAGCAGCTTACCCCGGAGGGGCGGAGAGCAGTACTTC	CASSLPRRGGEQYF	TRBJ2-7	once	TRBV11-2	NA
TGCAGCGTTGATATATTCCAGGGTGGCACTGAAGCTTTCTTT	CSVDIFQGGTEAFF	TRBJ1-1	NA	TRBV29-1	NA
TGTGCCTGGACTAAAGGGGGAGTAGCTGGAGGAGAGCAGTACTTC	CAWTKGGVAGGEQYF	TRBJ2-7	NA	TRBV30	NA
TGTGCCGCCCTCGGGACAGAGAACACTGAAGCTTTCTTT	CAALGTENTEAFF	TRBJ1-1	NA	TRBV10-3	TRBD1
TGTGCCAGCGCCTTTGGGGGGGATCAGCCCCAGCATTTT	CASAFGGDQPQHF	TRBJ1-5	NA	TRBV12-3/TRBV12-4	NA
TGTGCCAGCAGCTTTCGGGGGGGCAATGAGCAGTTCTTC	CASSFRGGNEQFF	TRBJ2-1	NA	TRBV7-2	TRBD2